The clone carrying this T cell receptor beta chain was seen once. These data originate in a study of blood T cell repertoires in COVID-19. The wider study: Whether acute or convalescent, the COVID-19 samples came from the United States, Italy and Spain. Sources were T cells, B-cell-depleted T cells, or PBMCs; the material itself was cDNA or gDNA.

This CDR3 region has 15 residues. Trimming cost V 8 bases and J 4 bases; bases outside gene matches: 5. CDR1 and CDR2 from the germline V gene are LNHDA and SQIVND (reference sequence). Per the original methods: Counts of nucleated cells, estimated from reference gene primer amplification, were obtained. Produced via immunoSEQ multiplex PCR; TCRdb's table is partial and in-frame only. The DNA gave D and trimming, while V, J and clone size come from that table. The top ten clones hold 25% of a sample with more than 20,000 clones, about 89% of them seen once. The rearrangement uses TRBV19 and TRBJ2-1; TRBD2 matches 13 bases. Input material: peripheral blood. The origin of this receptor is a human donor with active COVID-19. The donor label of this sample is uncertain. The CDR3 nucleotides are TGTGCCAGTGGACGGACTAGCGGGGGATACAATGAGCAGTTCTTC. Its protein product is CASGRTSGGYNEQFF.